The next 25 T cell receptor beta chains were all read from a single sample in a study of blood T cell repertoires in COVID-19. Sequenced by immunoSEQ multiplex PCR; TCRdb stores in-frame clones only, minus some. The profile shows some 51,000 clones, more than 75% of them singletons. The specimen was peripheral blood. These TCRs come from a man in his forties or fifties with active COVID-19.

This chain connects TRBV10-3 to TRBJ2-5, with TRBD1 as a possible D gene (8 bases). Trimming stripped 6 bases from V and 6 bases from J, with 14 bases between. The CDR3 has 13 residues. From germline, CDR1 is ENHRY and CDR2 SYGVKD. The CDR3, as DNA: TGTGCCATCAGGGTACAGGGGGGGCAGACCCAGTACTTC. Protein product: CAIRVQGGQTQYF.

The chain has TRBV2 and TRBJ2-5; D might be TRBD1 (6 bases). In germline, CDR1 is SNHLY, CDR2 FYNNEI. Trimming stripped 6 bases from V and 2 bases from J, with 10 bases between. The CDR3 totals 13 residues. CDR3: CASRGTRQETQYF. DNA for the CDR3: TGTGCCAGCAGGGGGACAAGGCAAGAGACCCAGTACTTC.

The chain employs TRBV7-9 and TRBJ2-2; 15 nucleotides line up with TRBD2. Looked up from germline, CDR1 is SEHNR and CDR2 is FQNEAQ (reference sequence). V lost 7 bases and J lost 5; bases outside the gene matches: 14. There are 19 residues in the CDR3. The CDR3, as DNA: TGTGCCAGCACCCGGTCAAGGACTAGCGGGGGGGCCGGGACCGGGGAGCTGTTTTTT. Protein sequence: CASTRSRTSGGAGTGELFF.

The chain employs TRBV10-1 and TRBJ1-1, with 8 bases that match TRBD1. V gave up 10 bases and J gave up 3 bases; unmatched junction bases: 7. Germline assignment: CDR1 WNHNN and CDR2 SYGVQD (reference sequence). The CDR3 is made up of 13 amino acids. The CDR3 region is CAKGQGKDTEAFF. The CDR3 bases are TGCGCCAAAGGACAGGGCAAGGACACTGAAGCTTTCTTT.

The V call is TRBV30, the J call TRBJ2-3, with 8 bases fitting TRBD2. The CDR3 runs to 13 residues. V shed 0 bases, J shed 4 bases, and the junction held 0 bases outside the gene matches. Germline loops: CDR1 GTSNPN, CDR2 SVGIG (reference sequence). The CDR3 DNA reads as TGTGCCTGGAGTGTAGCGGGAGCAGATACGCAGTATTTT. Its translation: CAWSVAGADTQYF.

The rearrangement links TRBV21-1 to TRBJ1-5; the listed D gene, TRBD1, was not tested against the DNA. TRBV21-1 is deemed a pseudogene. This CDR3 region has 18 residues. Written as DNA, the CDR3 is TGTGCCAGCAGCAAAGGGGACAGGGAGGGTTGGCGCAATCAGCCCCAGCATTTT. As protein: CASSKGDREGWRNQPQHF.

The chain employs TRBV7-2 and TRBJ2-3; 10 bases align to TRBD2. The ends lost 0 bases at V and 1 base at J; junction bases unmatched: 4. Germline V CDR1 and CDR2: SGHTA, FQGNSA. The CDR3 has 17 residues. CDR3 in amino acids: CASSLAASGSGTDTQYF. The CDR3 DNA reads TGTGCCAGCAGCTTAGCGGCTAGCGGGAGTGGCACAGATACGCAGTATTTT.

As concerns this clone: At the DNA level, this CDR3 is encoded by other sequences in the same sample as well. The rearrangement links TRBV7-2 to TRBJ1-5; 9 positions agree with TRBD1. With 1 base clipped from V and 5 bases from J, the junction kept 3 bases outside the gene matches. The length of the CDR3 is 15 residues. Germline assignment: CDR1 SGHTA and CDR2 FQGNSA. CDR3 nucleotides: TGTGCCAGCAGCTTAGAGGGACAGGGATATCAGCCCCAGCATTTT. Translation: CASSLEGQGYQPQHF. Full variable domain (outside the CDR3, taken from reference TRBV7-2 and TRBJ1-5): GAGVSQSPSNKVTEKGKDVELRCDPISGHTALYWYRQSLGQGLEFLIYFQGNSAPDKSGLPSDRFSAERTGGSVSTLTIQRTQQEDSAVYLCASSLEGQGYQPQHFGDGTRLSIL.

This clone was found a few times. The rearrangement joins TRBV10-3 to TRBJ2-1, with TRBD2 identical over 10 bases. The CDR3 covers 14 residues. V lost 10 bases, J lost 6 bases, and 9 bases stayed unmatched. CDR1 is ENHRY and CDR2 is SYGVKD in the germline V gene. This CDR3 is CASSGTSVRNEQFF. The CDR3 DNA reads as TGTGCCAGCTCCGGGACTAGCGTCCGCAATGAGCAGTTCTTC.

This chain links TRBV5-6 with TRBJ1-5, with D possibly matching TRBD1 (5 bases). This CDR3 spans 14 amino acids. Germline V gene sequence: CDR1 SGHDT, CDR2 YYEEEE. The germline V and J ends were trimmed by 4 bases and 4 bases, with 12 bases remaining between them. CDR3 amino acids: CASSTGLENQPQHF. The CDR3 nucleotides read TGTGCCAGCAGCACGGGACTGGAGAATCAGCCCCAGCATTTT.

This clone occurred a few times. V and J are TRBV4-3 and TRBJ1-6; D is undetermined. The CDR3 is 15 amino acids. Trimming removed 0 bases from V and 9 bases from J, with 12 bases in between. Germline V lookup: CDR1 LGHNA, CDR2 YSLEER. The CDR3 reads CASSQELGEISPLHF. For the CDR3, the DNA is TGCGCCAGCAGCCAAGAGCTGGGAGAAATTTCACCCCTCCACTTT.

The rearrangement uses TRBV4-2 and TRBJ2-3; TRBD2 matches at 11 bases. With 0 bases clipped from V and 2 bases from J, the junction kept 4 bases outside the gene matches. Per the germline V gene, CDR1 is LGHNA and CDR2 is YNFKEQ. CDR3 length equals 17 residues. In DNA form, the CDR3 reads TGTGCCAGCAGCCAAGATGGGACTAGCGGAGCCACAGATACGCAGTATTTT. Protein: CASSQDGTSGATDTQYF.

The V gene is TRBV6-6, the J gene TRBJ2-3; 10 bases align to TRBD1. CDR3 length: 14 amino acids. J lost 4 bases, V lost 8 bases, and 6 bases had no gene match. The V gene's germline CDR1 is MNHNY and CDR2 SVGAGI (reference sequence). This CDR3 reads CASCRDRGPDTQYF. CDR3 nucleotide sequence: TGTGCCAGCTGCCGGGACAGGGGACCAGATACGCAGTATTTT.

The V and J genes are TRBV11-2 and TRBJ1-2; TRBD1 aligns across 7 bases. CDR1 and CDR2 from the germline V gene are SGHAT and FQNNGV. V dropped 5 bases and J dropped 0; count of bases not matched to a gene: 9. CDR3 length equals 16 residues. The CDR3 nucleotides are TGTGCCAGCAGCAAGGGCTGGGACAGCCCTAACTATGGCTACACCTTC. Translating it yields CASSKGWDSPNYGYTF.

The chain recombines TRBV7-8 with TRBJ2-7; 8 positions match TRBD1. This CDR3 is 15 amino acids long. CDR1 is SGHVS and CDR2 is FQNEAQ in the germline V gene. The V and J ends lost 5 bases and 5 bases, in that order; junction bases with no gene match: 11. The CDR3 spells CASSGTRGHRDEQYF. The CDR3 DNA sequence: TGTGCCAGCAGCGGGACCAGGGGGCACAGGGACGAGCAGTACTTC.

This clone has only one observation. The gene calls are TRBV5-4 and TRBJ2-7, with 11 bases lining up with TRBD2. CDR3 length equals 14 residues. Trimming at V came to 2 bases and at J to 3 bases, leaving 1 base not matched to a gene. The germline gives CDR1 SGHNT, CDR2 YYREEE (reference sequence). Here the CDR3 reads CASSFLAGGYEQYF. For the CDR3, the DNA is TGTGCCAGCAGCTTCCTAGCGGGAGGCTACGAGCAGTACTTC. Complete variable domain (other parts from reference TRBV5-4 and TRBJ2-7): ETGVTQSPTHLIKTRGQQVTLRCSSQSGHNTVSWYQQALGQGPQFIFQYYREEENGRGNFPPRFSGLQFPNYSSELNVNALELDDSALYLCASSFLAGGYEQYFGPGTRLTVT.

V usage is TRBV4-1 and J usage is TRBJ2-6; TRBD1 matches at 7 bases. Trimming took 0 bases from V and 2 from J; bases not matched to a gene: 7. Germline CDR1 MGHRA, CDR2 YSYEKL. This CDR3 region has 18 residues. CDR3 region: CASSQESQGVAGANVLTF. The CDR3 DNA follows: TGCGCCAGCAGCCAAGAGAGTCAGGGGGTGGCTGGGGCCAACGTCCTGACTTTC.

The chain joins TRBV3-1 (or the pseudogene TRBV3-2) to TRBJ2-7; D possibly corresponds to TRBD1 (6 bases). V was shortened by 6 bases and J by 5 bases, with 14 bases between the two germline ends. CDR1 is LGHDT and CDR2 is YNNKEL in the germline V gene (reference sequence). The CDR3 contains 13 residues. The CDR3 nucleotides read TGTGCCAGCAGTTACGGACAGATCAACGAGCAGTACTTC. The encoded protein is CASSYGQINEQYF.

The chain uses TRBV28 and TRBJ2-7; 7 positions agree with TRBD1. This CDR3 is built from 15 residues. V lost 6 bases, J lost 4 bases, and 12 bases stayed unmatched. The germline V gene encodes CDR1 MDHEN and CDR2 SYDVKM. The CDR3 protein is CASSRNRGRGYEQYF. CDR3 nucleotides: TGTGCCAGCAGCCGAAACAGGGGTCGTGGGTACGAGCAGTACTTC.

The count of this clone is one. The rearrangement links TRBV5-1 to TRBJ1-4; TRBD1 might be the D (6 bases). Per germline, CDR1 SGHRS and CDR2 YFSETQ. The CDR3 totals 15 residues. Between the trimmed V and J ends, which lost 4 bases and 0 bases, there was a span of 10 bases. CDR3 loop: CASSATGTTNEKLFF. Here the CDR3 DNA reads TGCGCCAGCAGCGCCACAGGGACAACTAATGAAAAACTGTTTTTT.

The chain recombines TRBV19 with TRBJ1-1, with 7 bases fitting TRBD1. The junction had 7 bases not matched to a gene; V was cut back by 1 base and J by 5 bases. The CDR3 is made up of 15 amino acids. The V gene's germline CDR1 is LNHDA and CDR2 SQIVND (reference sequence). The CDR3 here is CASSIGKQGRTEAFF. DNA for the CDR3: TGTGCCAGTAGTATAGGCAAACAGGGGAGAACTGAAGCTTTCTTT. The variable domain in full, with the rest retrieved from reference TRBV19 and TRBJ1-1, is DGGITQSPKYLFRKEGQNVTLSCEQNLNHDAMYWYRQDPGQGLRLIYYSQIVNDFQKGDIAEGYSVSREKKESFPLTVTSAQKNPTAFYLCASSIGKQGRTEAFFGQGTRLTVV.

The chain has TRBV5-1 and TRBJ1-3; D is unresolved. This CDR3 region has 14 residues. Looked up from germline, CDR1 is SGHRS and CDR2 is YFSETQ. Trimming removed 0 bases from V and 7 bases from J, with 11 bases in between. This CDR3 is CASSLAQSGNTIYF. The DNA for the CDR3 is TGCGCCAGCAGCTTGGCCCAAAGCGGGAACACCATATATTTT.

The chain links TRBV11-3 to TRBJ2-7; D is perhaps TRBD1 (5 bases). Trimming took 3 bases from V and 6 from J, leaving 15 bases between them. The germline CDR1 and CDR2 sequences are SGHNT and YENEEA. This CDR3 region has 14 residues. CDR3 sequence reads: CASSFRLRRGEQYF. The CDR3 bases are TGTGCCAGCAGCTTCCGACTCCGTAGGGGCGAGCAGTACTTC. Complete variable domain (other parts from reference TRBV11-3 and TRBJ2-7): EAGVVQSPRYKIIEKKQPVAFWCNPISGHNTLYWYLQNLGQGPELLIRYENEEAVDDSQLPKDRFSAERLKGVDSTLKIQPAELGDSAVYLCASSFRLRRGEQYFGPGTRLTVT.

The chain is built from TRBV6-5 and TRBJ2-3; a possible D gene is TRBD2 (5 bases). V gave up 0 bases and J gave up 9 bases, with 19 bases separating them. The CDR3 is 16 residues long. Germline assignment: CDR1 MNHEY and CDR2 SVGAGI. CDR3 sequence (DNA): TGTGCCAGCAGTTACTCCGGAATCGGTCGAGCGGAAACGCAGTATTTT. It codes for CASSYSGIGRAETQYF.

The rearrangement uses TRBV4-3 and TRBJ2-7, with TRBD2 as a possible D gene (6 bases). This CDR3 comprises 16 residues. Trimming stripped 5 bases from V and 4 bases from J, with 21 bases between. The germline V gene encodes CDR1 LGHNA and CDR2 YSLEER. CDR3 DNA: TGCGCCAGCAGCGAAGGACTGGGTAGCGGTCAATACGAGCAGTACTTC. Its translation is CASSEGLGSGQYEQYF.